Given below is one T cell receptor (beta chain) in context. The antigen remains undetermined. This record comes from a study of T cells in Graves' hyperthyroidism and ophthalmopathy. Findings and limits, study-wide: A 13 V-J model separated ophthalmopathy from stable hyperthyroidism.

The ends were cut back, 4 bases at V and 3 bases at J, with 7 bases in the middle. This CDR3 contains 12 residues. Germline values: CDR1 GTSNPN, CDR2 SVGIG (reference sequence). The investigators amplified TCR beta CDR3 regions from RNA transcripts. A set of HTBI primers served as the primers for a first-round RT-PCR of the TCR CDR3. TCRdb itself ran the multiplex PCR reads through MiXCR, one entry per CDR3 protein. The data hold 300,000 to 450,000 distinct CDR3 sequences, with approximately 15% observed a single time. The rearrangement uses TRBV30 and TRBJ1-3; D is unclear. Source material: blood. This TCR was sampled from a woman aged 25 to 39 with Graves' hyperthyroidism. CDR3 in amino acids: CAWTADGNTIYF. For the CDR3, the DNA is TGTGCCTGGACAGCGGATGGAAACACCATATATTTT.